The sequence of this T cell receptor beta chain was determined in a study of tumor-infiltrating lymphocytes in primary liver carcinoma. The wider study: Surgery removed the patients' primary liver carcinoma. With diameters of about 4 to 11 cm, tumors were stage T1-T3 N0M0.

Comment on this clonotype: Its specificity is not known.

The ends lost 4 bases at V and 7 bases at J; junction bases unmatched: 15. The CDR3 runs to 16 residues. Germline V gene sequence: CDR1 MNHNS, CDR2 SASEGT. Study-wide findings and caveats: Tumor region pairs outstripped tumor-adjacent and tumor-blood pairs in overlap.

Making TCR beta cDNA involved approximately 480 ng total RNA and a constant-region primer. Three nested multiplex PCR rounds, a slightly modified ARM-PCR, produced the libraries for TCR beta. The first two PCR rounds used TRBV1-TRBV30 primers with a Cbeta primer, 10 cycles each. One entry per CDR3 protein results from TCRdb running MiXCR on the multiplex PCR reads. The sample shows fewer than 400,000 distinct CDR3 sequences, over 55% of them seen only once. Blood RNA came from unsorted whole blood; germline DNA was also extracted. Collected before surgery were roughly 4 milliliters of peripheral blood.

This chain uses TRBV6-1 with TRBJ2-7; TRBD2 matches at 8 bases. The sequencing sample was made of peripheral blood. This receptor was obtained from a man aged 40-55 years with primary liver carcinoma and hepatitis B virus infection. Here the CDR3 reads CASSGQTGLGYREQYF. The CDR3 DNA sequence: TGTGCCAGCAGTGGGCAGACGGGACTAGGTTATAGGGAGCAGTACTTC.